Below, 27 T cell receptor beta chains from the same sample are listed, as sequenced in a study of blood T cells in healthy people across ages. Primed by a sample-barcoded 5' primer and a J-beta primer mix, a second PCR proceeded for about 6 to 11 cycles. TCRdb processed the 5' RACE reads anew with MiXCR; each CDR3 protein has one entry. The data contain roughly 1,500,000 distinct CDR3 sequences, 40% to 50% of them seen just once; the ten biggest clones take up less than 8%. Sample: blood. All receptors come from a woman aged 18-29 years in good health.

This clonotype was detected ten times or more. The V and J genes are TRBV12-3 or TRBV12-4 and TRBJ2-5, with 8 positions matching TRBD2. V dropped 4 bases and J dropped 7; count of bases not matched to a gene: 8. There are 14 residues in the CDR3. CDR3: CASSSSGPRGTQYF. CDR3 coding DNA: TGTGCCAGCAGTTCTAGCGGGCCTCGTGGGACCCAGTACTTC.

DNA of the CDR3: TGTGCCAGCAGCTTAACGCAGGGGTATAGCAATCAGCCCCAGCATTTT. Its protein is CASSLTQGYSNQPQHF. The rearrangement uses TRBV7-8 and TRBJ1-5, with a tentative D call TRBD1 (6 bases). V lost 2 bases and J 0 bases, leaving 11 bases between the germline ends. Germline V gene sequence: CDR1 SGHVS, CDR2 FQNEAQ. This CDR3 has 16 amino acids.

The genes are TRBV6-5 and TRBJ1-2, with a possible D match to TRBD1 (5 bases). This CDR3 spans 16 amino acids. V dropped 0 bases and J dropped 5 bases, with 16 bases sitting between them. The germline CDR1 and CDR2 sequences are MNHEY and SVGAGI. CDR3 coding DNA: TGTGCCAGCAGTTACTCTGGGCCCACCTGGGGGTATGGCTACACCTTC. It codes for CASSYSGPTWGYGYTF.

Here the CDR3 reads CSVDLVGELFF. The CDR3 nucleotides are TGCAGCGTTGACTTGGTGGGGGAGCTGTTTTTT. The gene calls are TRBV29-1 and TRBJ2-2; D is unclear. The CDR3 length is 11 residues. The germline V and J ends were trimmed by 3 bases and 8 bases, with 7 bases remaining between them. Per germline, CDR1 SQVTM and CDR2 ANQGSEA.

This clonotype has just a few counts. The chain is built from TRBV29-1 and TRBJ1-5; D perhaps matches TRBD1 (5 bases). This CDR3 comprises 13 residues. Per germline, CDR1 SQVTM and CDR2 ANQGSEA. V lost 0 bases to trimming and J lost 9 bases, with 12 bases between them. This chain's CDR3 is CSVEEQENAPQHF. The CDR3 DNA reads as TGCAGCGTTGAAGAACAGGAGAACGCGCCCCAGCATTTT. Full variable domain (remainder filled in from reference TRBV29-1 and TRBJ1-5): SAVISQKPSRDICQRGTSLTIQCQVDSQVTMMFWYRQQPGQSLTLIATANQGSEATYESGFVIDKFPISRPNLTFSTLTVSNMSPEDSSIYLCSVEEQENAPQHFGDGTRLSIL.

This rearrangement joins TRBV4-2 to TRBJ2-7, with TRBD2 as a possible D gene (5 bases). The germline V gene has CDR1 LGHNA and CDR2 YNFKEQ. V lost 0 bases and J 3 bases, leaving 12 bases between the germline ends. The CDR3 spans 15 residues. In DNA form, the CDR3 reads TGTGCCAGCAGCCAAGATTTCGCGGGCAACTACGAGCAGTACTTC. The encoded protein is CASSQDFAGNYEQYF.

This clonotype has just a few counts. The chain couples TRBV27 to TRBJ2-6, with D perhaps matching TRBD1 (5 bases). V was shortened by 5 bases and J by 4 bases, with 12 bases between the two germline ends. The germline CDR1 and CDR2 sequences are MNHEY and SMNVEV (reference sequence). The CDR3 extends over 15 amino acids. In DNA, the CDR3 is TGTGCCAGCAGTGAACTCAGGGCCGGGGCCAACGTCCTGACTTTC. Translation: CASSELRAGANVLTF.

This chain joins TRBV25-1 and TRBJ1-2; D gene unclear. The CDR3 totals 13 residues. The germline V gene has CDR1 MGHDK and CDR2 SYGVNS. V was cut by 4 bases and J by 5 bases, with 11 bases left in between. CDR3 in DNA: TGTGCCAGCAGTGTTGCGGAGAAATATGGCTACACCTTC. Protein product: CASSVAEKYGYTF.

V gene TRBV7-2 combines with J gene TRBJ2-3; 8 nucleotides match TRBD2. After removal of 5 bases from V and 0 bases from J, the junction contained 7 bases not matched to a gene. Germline CDR1 SGHTA, CDR2 FQGNSA. This CDR3 comprises 16 residues. CDR3 amino acids: CASSPPGTRSTDTQYF. The CDR3 DNA follows: TGTGCCAGCAGCCCCCCCGGGACTAGGAGCACAGATACGCAGTATTTT.

The chain couples TRBV20-1 to TRBJ2-1; 8 bases align to TRBD1. Trimming cost V 1 base and J 6 bases; bases outside gene matches: 11. CDR1 is DFQATT, CDR2 SNEGSKA, per germline (reference sequence). The CDR3 is 16 residues long. The DNA of the CDR3 is TGCAGTGCTAGAGTTCTTGGACAGGGCATTCGCAATGAGCAGTTCTTC. As protein: CSARVLGQGIRNEQFF.

Many counts were recorded for this clonotype. This chain connects TRBV6-5 to TRBJ2-1; TRBD2 matches at 9 bases. The CDR3 sequence is 16 residues long. Trimming removed 0 bases from V and 8 bases from J; junction bases left unmatched: 8. The V gene's germline CDR1 is MNHEY and CDR2 SVGAGI. CDR3 sequence reads: CASSYSQRGALDEQFF. The CDR3 nucleotides read TGTGCCAGCAGTTACTCCCAGCGGGGGGCCTTAGATGAGCAGTTCTTC.

The rearrangement joins TRBV2 to TRBJ2-1, with 10 bases that match TRBD2. Germline V gene data show CDR1 as SNHLY and CDR2 as FYNNEI. The CDR3 length is 17 residues. Trimming at V came to 6 bases and at J to 5 bases, leaving 13 bases not matched to a gene. The CDR3 here is CASRFLAGEAENNEQFF. The CDR3 DNA sequence: TGTGCCAGCAGGTTTCTAGCGGGAGAAGCAGAGAACAATGAGCAGTTCTTC.

This clonotype was counted a few times. This chain connects TRBV12-3 or TRBV12-4 to TRBJ1-2; D is unclear. The CDR3 is 14 residues long. V was trimmed by 5 bases and J by 4 bases, leaving 14 bases between them. The CDR3 here is CASSPSVRIYGYTF. In nucleotides, the CDR3 is TGTGCCAGCAGTCCCTCGGTCAGGATCTATGGCTACACCTTC.

This clonotype was detected only a few times. The chain joins TRBV20-1 to TRBJ2-3, with TRBD2 as a possible D gene (6 bases). This CDR3 comprises 14 residues. Germline lookup yields CDR1 DFQATT and CDR2 SNEGSKA (reference sequence). Trimming cost V 5 bases and J 2 bases, with 14 bases left between them. The CDR3 nucleotides read TGCAGTGCTCCTCCGGGACTCCTCACAGATACGCAGTATTTT. This sequence encodes CSAPPGLLTDTQYF.

V and J are TRBV12-3 or TRBV12-4 and TRBJ2-3, with D perhaps matching TRBD1 or TRBD2 (5 bases each). The V end lost 2 bases, the J end lost 15 bases, and 39 bases lay between the germline ends. The CDR3 is 20 amino acids. DNA for the CDR3: TGTGCCAGCAGTTTAAAATTCTCCTCGAGGGGCAGTTCTAGCACAGATATGCAATATTTT. Amino acids: CASSLKFSSRGSSSTDMQYF.

V usage is TRBV4-2 and J usage is TRBJ2-5; the D is unclear. In germline, CDR1 is LGHNA, CDR2 YNFKEQ. V lost 3 bases and J 5 bases, leaving 4 bases between the germline ends. CDR3 length: 11 amino acids. CDR3 nucleotide sequence: TGTGCCAGCAGCCACATGGAGACCCAGTACTTC. Translating it yields CASSHMETQYF.

The chain recombines TRBV25-1 with TRBJ1-1; 9 positions match TRBD1. CDR3 length equals 15 residues. Trimming cost V 3 bases and J 1 base; bases outside gene matches: 3. CDR1 is MGHDK and CDR2 is SYGVNS in the germline V gene. This CDR3 reads CASSDPGQGNTEAFF. The DNA of the CDR3 is TGTGCCAGCAGTGACCCGGGACAGGGGAACACTGAAGCTTTCTTT.

CDR3: CASSPNPGTSEQFF. In DNA form, the CDR3 reads TGTGCCAGCAGTCCTAACCCCGGGACTAGCGAGCAGTTCTTC. The chain combines TRBV27 with TRBJ2-1; the match to TRBD2 covers 9 bases. This CDR3 spans 14 amino acids. Trimming at V came to 5 bases and at J to 10 bases, leaving 9 bases not matched to a gene. Germline loops: CDR1 MNHEY, CDR2 SMNVEV (reference sequence).

This clonotype was counted only a few times. The chain combines TRBV6-1 with TRBJ1-1, with D unclear. This CDR3 contains 13 residues. Germline loops: CDR1 MNHNS, CDR2 SASEGT. V shed 2 bases and J shed 6 bases, with 10 bases lying between them. This CDR3 reads CASSEHREAEAFF. Written as DNA, the CDR3 is TGTGCCAGCAGTGAACATCGGGAGGCTGAAGCTTTCTTT.

There are a few counts of this clonotype. This sequence joins TRBV12-3 or TRBV12-4 and TRBJ1-1, with TRBD1 matching 8 bases. This CDR3 is 12 amino acids long. Trimming at V came to 6 bases and at J to 6 bases, leaving 3 bases not matched to a gene. CDR3 in amino acids: CASRPQGAEAFF. The CDR3, as DNA: TGTGCCAGCAGACCACAGGGGGCTGAAGCTTTCTTT.

The V and J genes are TRBV3-1 and TRBJ1-2; D might be TRBD1 (6 bases). V lost 4 bases to trimming and J lost 7 bases, with 16 bases between them. CDR1 is LGHDT, CDR2 YNNKEL, per germline (reference sequence). The CDR3 is 14 residues long. CDR3 in DNA: TGTGCCAGCAGCCTCGCGGGGGCCGAGCGTGGCTACACCTTC. This translates into CASSLAGAERGYTF.

This clonotype appeared a few times. V usage is TRBV5-1 and J usage is TRBJ1-1, with a possible D match to TRBD1 (6 bases). This CDR3 contains 16 residues. The germline V gene encodes CDR1 SGHRS and CDR2 YFSETQ. V lost 4 bases to trimming and J lost 3 bases, with 19 bases between them. This chain's CDR3 is CASSPDRTPADTEAFF. CDR3 bases: TGCGCCAGCAGCCCGGACAGAACACCCGCGGACACTGAAGCTTTCTTT.

The chain carries TRBV20-1 and TRBJ2-7; 9 bases are a match to TRBD2. Germline V gives CDR1 DFQATT, CDR2 SNEGSKA (reference sequence). This CDR3 contains 16 residues. Unmatched junction bases numbered 16, after V lost 3 bases and J lost 7 bases. The CDR3 bases are TGCAGTGCTAGTGAACGGGGACTAGCCCGATACAATGAGCAGTACTTC. This codes for CSASERGLARYNEQYF.

The rearrangement uses TRBV7-3 and TRBJ1-6, with D unresolved. CDR1 SGHTA and CDR2 FQGTGA come from the germline V gene. The V end lost 2 bases, the J end lost 9 bases, and 11 bases lay between the germline ends. The CDR3 runs to 14 residues. For the CDR3, the DNA is TGTGCCAGCAGCTTAGCGTCTGTAGGTTCACCCCTCCACTTT. This encodes CASSLASVGSPLHF.

This clonotype was seen only a few times. V and J are TRBV7-3 and TRBJ2-7; 8 nucleotides align to TRBD1. Per germline, CDR1 SGHTA and CDR2 FQGTGA. The CDR3 is 15 residues long. The J segment lost 2 bases and the V segment lost 2 bases, leaving 5 bases of the junction unmatched. CDR3 sequence reads: CASSLHSGGPYEQYF. The CDR3 nucleotides read TGTGCCAGCAGCTTACACTCAGGGGGCCCCTACGAGCAGTACTTC. Based on the CDR3 plus reference TRBV7-3 and TRBJ2-7, the full variable domain is GAGVSQTPSNKVTEKGKYVELRCDPISGHTALYWYRQSLGQGPEFLIYFQGTGAADDSGLPNDRFFAVRPEGSVSTLKIQRTERGDSAVYLCASSLHSGGPYEQYFGPGTRLTVT.

This clonotype was picked up a small number of times. The genes are TRBV5-1 and TRBJ2-1; 7 bases line up with TRBD2. The germline CDR1 and CDR2 sequences are SGHRS and YFSETQ. V shed 5 bases and J 10 bases; nucleotides not matched to a gene: 12. The CDR3 totals 14 residues. This chain's CDR3 is CASSPGLGEVEQFF. The CDR3 DNA is TGCGCCAGCAGTCCCGGACTAGGGGAGGTGGAGCAGTTCTTC.

Here the CDR3 DNA reads TGTGCCAGCAGCTTAGATGCAGGCGAGGAGCAGTACTTC. Its protein product is CASSLDAGEEQYF. The V and J genes are TRBV7-8 and TRBJ2-5; D not certain. The germline V and J ends were trimmed by 1 base and 11 bases, with 14 bases remaining between them. Germline V CDR1 and CDR2: SGHVS, FQNEAQ. The CDR3 contains 13 residues.